This TCR beta chain stems from a study of blood T cell repertoires in COVID-19. Original processing notes: Amplifying reference gene primers gave estimates of nucleated cell counts. TCRdb's table, derived via immunoSEQ multiplex PCR, lists solely in-frame clones and lacks some. Clone size and the V and J calls come from that table; the DNA yielded D and trimming. Of hundreds of thousands of clones listed, approximately 90% are singletons. This CDR3 region has 13 residues. Germline assignment: CDR1 MNHEY and CDR2 SMNVEV (reference sequence). V dropped 5 bases and J dropped 4 bases, with 9 bases sitting between them.

V and J are TRBV27 and TRBJ2-1; D is unclear. What was sequenced was peripheral blood. The clonotype comes from a woman aged 18 to 35 who had recovered from COVID-19. In DNA form, the CDR3 reads TGTGCCAGCAGTACCGCCCGGTACAATGAGCAGTTCTTC. Translating gives CASSTARYNEQFF.